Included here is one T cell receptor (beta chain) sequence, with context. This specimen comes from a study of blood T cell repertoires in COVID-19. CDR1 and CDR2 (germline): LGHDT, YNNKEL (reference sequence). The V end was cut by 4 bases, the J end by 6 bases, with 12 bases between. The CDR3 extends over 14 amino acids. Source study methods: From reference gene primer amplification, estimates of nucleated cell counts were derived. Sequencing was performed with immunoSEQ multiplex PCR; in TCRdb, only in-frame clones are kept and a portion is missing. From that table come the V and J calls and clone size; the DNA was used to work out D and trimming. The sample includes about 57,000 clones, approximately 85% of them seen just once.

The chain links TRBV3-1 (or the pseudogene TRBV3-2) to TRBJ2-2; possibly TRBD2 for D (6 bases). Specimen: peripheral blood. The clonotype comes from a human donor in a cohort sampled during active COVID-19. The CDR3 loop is CASSRGRHSGELFF. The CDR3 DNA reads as TGTGCCAGCAGCCGGGGGAGGCACTCCGGGGAGCTGTTTTTT.